The sequence of this TCR beta chain was determined in a study of vaccination and CD4 T cells after COVID-19. The germline V and J ends were trimmed by 6 bases and 7 bases, with 12 bases remaining between them. CDR3 size: 13 residues. CDR1 is MNHNS, CDR2 SASEGT, per germline. The Oncomine TCR Beta short-read assay was applied to DNA of cultured CD4+ T cells. A single record per CDR3 protein comes from TCRdb applying MiXCR to the PCR reads. The repertoire has about 15,000 distinct CDR3 sequences, about 51% of them found once; the top ten carry around 15%. The sample's treatment: roughly 11-day PBMC culture with coronavirus spike peptide pools or control peptides (ViraFEST assay). As regards this clonotype: Its target is unknown.

The chain recombines TRBV6-1 with TRBJ2-2; no firm D call. This receptor was obtained from a human donor who had recovered from COVID-19. Material: CD4+ T cells from blood, cultured in vitro. CDR3 DNA: TGTGCCAGCAGACGCGAGATGGGCGGGGAGCTGTTTTTT. This codes for CASRREMGGELFF.